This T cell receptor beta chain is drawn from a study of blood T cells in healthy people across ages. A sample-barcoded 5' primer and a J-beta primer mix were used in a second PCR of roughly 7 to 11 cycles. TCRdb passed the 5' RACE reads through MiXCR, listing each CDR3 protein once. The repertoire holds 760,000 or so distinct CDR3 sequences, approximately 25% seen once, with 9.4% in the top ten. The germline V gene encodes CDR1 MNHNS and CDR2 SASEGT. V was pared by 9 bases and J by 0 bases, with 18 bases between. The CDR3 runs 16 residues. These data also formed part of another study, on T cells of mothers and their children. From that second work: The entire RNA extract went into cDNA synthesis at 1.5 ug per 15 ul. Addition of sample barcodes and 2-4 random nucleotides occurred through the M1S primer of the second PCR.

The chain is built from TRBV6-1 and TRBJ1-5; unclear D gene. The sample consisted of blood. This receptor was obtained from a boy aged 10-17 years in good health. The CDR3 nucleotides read TGTGCCAGTAGTCGTGGAGCCGATTATAGCAATCAGCCCCAGCATTTT. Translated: CASSRGADYSNQPQHF.